The 20 T cell receptor beta chains in this list originate from one sample, sequenced in a study of blood T cell repertoires in COVID-19. Clones were read by immunoSEQ multiplex PCR, and TCRdb kept only the in-frame ones, dropping some. Seen here are 100,000 to 150,000 clones, less than 90% observed once, and the top ten hold about 1.5%. The specimen sequenced was peripheral blood. These receptors came from a man between 60 and 75 years old with acute or convalescent COVID-19.

This chain joins TRBV5-1 and TRBJ2-1, with D perhaps matching TRBD2 (6 bases). With 0 bases removed from V and 8 bases from J, the gap between germline ends came to 15 bases. CDR3 size: 15 residues. CDR1 is SGHRS and CDR2 is YFSETQ in the germline V gene. CDR3 nucleotide sequence: TGCGCCAGCAGCTTGGTTGAGGAGGGTTTCGATGAGCAGTTCTTC. Translated: CASSLVEEGFDEQFF.

The chain links TRBV19 to TRBJ2-5, with 7 bases that match TRBD1. This CDR3 is built from 14 residues. Germline V CDR1 and CDR2: LNHDA, SQIVND (reference sequence). V shed 7 bases, J shed 1 base, and the junction held 6 bases outside the gene matches. The CDR3 DNA reads as TGTGCCAGTACCATAACAGGGGCCCAAGAGACCCAGTACTTC. It encodes CASTITGAQETQYF.

The chain combines TRBV19 with TRBJ1-2; 8 bases agree with TRBD1. Germline assignment: CDR1 LNHDA and CDR2 SQIVND (reference sequence). V lost 4 bases and J lost 5; bases outside the gene matches: 3. This CDR3 spans 13 amino acids. Written as DNA, the CDR3 is TGTGCCAGTAGTAAGGACAGGGAGTATGGCTACACCTTC. Translating gives CASSKDREYGYTF.

The chain recombines TRBV6-5 with TRBJ2-4, with D possibly being TRBD2 (6 bases). Germline V lookup: CDR1 MNHEY, CDR2 SVGAGI. The CDR3 contains 12 residues. V lost 6 bases and J 8 bases, leaving 11 bases between the germline ends. The CDR3 DNA follows: TGTGCCAGCAGGGCCGGAGGGGACATTCAGTACTTC. It translates to CASRAGGDIQYF.

This clone was picked up many times. This chain uses TRBV7-9 with TRBJ2-2; TRBD1 matches at 8 bases. The CDR3 runs 16 residues. CDR1 SEHNR and CDR2 FQNEAQ come from the germline V gene (reference sequence). With V trimmed by 5 bases and J by 6 bases, 11 bases remained unmatched. CDR3 sequence (DNA): TGTGCCAGCAGCCCACGACAGGGGCGGATGTCCGGGGAGCTGTTTTTT. Amino acids: CASSPRQGRMSGELFF.

The rearrangement joins TRBV6-5 to TRBJ1-4, with a weak D call TRBD1 (6 bases). Trimming removed 6 bases from V and 5 bases from J, with 13 bases in between. CDR3 length equals 14 residues. Germline loops: CDR1 MNHEY, CDR2 SVGAGI. The CDR3 loop reads CASSPTGENEKLFF. The CDR3 DNA is TGTGCCAGCAGCCCGACAGGAGAGAATGAAAAACTGTTTTTT.

V gene TRBV30 combines with J gene TRBJ1-2; D not resolved. Trimming removed 2 bases from V and 3 bases from J, with 4 bases in between. Germline V gene lookup returns CDR1 GTSNPN and CDR2 SVGIG (reference sequence). The CDR3 covers 11 residues. Here the CDR3 reads CAWSTDYGYTF. The CDR3 DNA reads TGTGCCTGGAGTACAGACTATGGCTACACCTTC. The whole variable domain, filled in from reference TRBV30 and TRBJ1-2, reads SQTIHQWPATLVQPVGSPLSLECTVEGTSNPNLYWYRQAAGRGLQLLFYSVGIGQISSEVPQNLSASRPQDRQFILSSKKLLLSDSGFYLCAWSTDYGYTFGSGTRLTVV.

V and J are TRBV5-1 and TRBJ1-1; 8 bases match TRBD1. CDR3 length equals 14 residues. V gave up 1 base and J gave up 3 bases; unmatched junction bases: 2. Germline V CDR1 and CDR2: SGHRS, YFSETQ. The CDR3 DNA follows: TGCGCCAGCAGCTTGACAGGGGGGGACACTGAAGCTTTCTTT. It yields the protein CASSLTGGDTEAFF.

As to this clone: Its ends do not fully match the called genes, so a read error is possible. The rearrangement uses TRBV18 and TRBJ2-2, with TRBD1 as a possible D gene (6 bases). Germline V gives CDR1 KGHSH, CDR2 LQKENI. The CDR3 totals 14 residues. The CDR3 loop reads CASSPEAARGGLFF. CDR3 DNA sequence: TGTGCCAGCTCACCAGAGGCAGCACGAGGGGGGCTGTTTTTT. Together with reference TRBV18 and TRBJ2-2, the CDR3 gives the full variable domain: NAGVMQNPRHLVRRRGQEARLRCSPMKGHSHVYWYRQLPEEGLKFMVYLQKENIIDESGMPKERFSAEFPKEGPSILRIQQVVRGDSAAYFCASSPEAARGGLFFGEGSRLTVL.

The chain is built from TRBV5-6 and TRBJ2-7, with TRBD2 matching over 15 bases. The CDR3 is made up of 18 amino acids. Germline assignment: CDR1 SGHDT and CDR2 YYEEEE. Germline trimming cut 4 bases from V and 3 bases from J; bases unmatched to any gene: 11. The CDR3 loop reads CASSPRGLAGGLLYEQYF. As DNA, the CDR3 is TGTGCCAGCAGCCCGAGGGGACTAGCGGGAGGACTACTCTACGAGCAGTACTTC.

This clone has just one count. This chain connects TRBV3-1 (or the pseudogene TRBV3-2) to TRBJ1-1, with no clear D. V was shortened by 1 base and J by 3 bases, with 6 bases between the two germline ends. Germline CDR1 reads LGHDT; CDR2 reads YNNKEL (reference sequence). This CDR3 spans 13 amino acids. In nucleotides, the CDR3 is TGTGCCAGCAGCCAAGTTCAGTACACTGAAGCTTTCTTT. Its protein product is CASSQVQYTEAFF.

The rearrangement links TRBV7-3 to TRBJ2-1; TRBD2 aligns across 11 bases. The trim removed 4 bases at V and 4 bases at J, leaving 12 bases unmatched. CDR3 length: 18 amino acids. Per the germline V gene, CDR1 is SGHTA and CDR2 is FQGTGA. The CDR3 bases are TGTGCCAGCAGCTCAGGACAGCCGGGACTAGCGGCTTACAATGAGCAGTTCTTC. Its protein product is CASSSGQPGLAAYNEQFF.

This clone came up once. The genes are TRBV14 and TRBJ1-6, with D possibly matching TRBD1 (5 bases). V lost 0 bases, J lost 9 bases, and 21 bases lay in between. The CDR3 spans 18 residues. The germline gives CDR1 SGHDN, CDR2 FVKESK. The CDR3 is CASSQDPAGGVGGSPLHF. The CDR3 DNA reads TGTGCCAGCAGCCAAGATCCAGCCGGAGGGGTGGGTGGTTCACCCCTCCACTTT.

V usage is TRBV12-3 or TRBV12-4 and J usage is TRBJ1-2; D gene uncertain. Trimming cost V 2 bases and J 2 bases, with 6 bases left between them. This CDR3 spans 13 amino acids. CDR3 amino acids: CASSLKQNYGYTF. The CDR3 region has the DNA TGTGCCAGCAGTTTAAAACAGAACTATGGCTACACCTTC.

The V gene is TRBV5-1, the J gene TRBJ1-6; the match to TRBD1 covers 9 bases. The CDR3 runs 15 residues. CDR1 and CDR2 from the germline V gene are SGHRS and YFSETQ. V lost 5 bases, J lost 8 bases, and 8 bases stayed unmatched. CDR3 coding DNA: TGCGCCAGCAGACTCAGACAGGGGGTGGATTCACCCCTCCACTTT. This codes for CASRLRQGVDSPLHF.

This sequence joins TRBV5-1 and TRBJ1-1, with 9 positions matching TRBD1. The junction had 7 bases not matched to a gene; V was cut back by 3 bases and J by 4 bases. The CDR3 is made up of 15 amino acids. Germline assignment: CDR1 SGHRS and CDR2 YFSETQ. The CDR3 region is CASSSPGQGSTEAFF. The CDR3 nucleotides read TGCGCCAGCAGCTCGCCGGGACAGGGAAGCACTGAAGCTTTCTTT.

The V and J genes are TRBV5-6 and TRBJ2-5; tentative D call: TRBD1 (6 bases). The CDR3 runs 14 residues. The V and J ends lost 1 base and 2 bases respectively, with 9 bases between them. The V gene's germline CDR1 is SGHDT and CDR2 YYEEEE. The CDR3 DNA reads as TGTGCCAGCAGCTTGTTTGACAGGCAAGAGACCCAGTACTTC. It is translated as CASSLFDRQETQYF.

This clone showed up just once. The gene calls are TRBV15 and TRBJ2-5, with 10 positions matching TRBD2. Germline lookup yields CDR1 LNHNV and CDR2 YYDKDF (reference sequence). Trimming cost V 0 bases and J 3 bases; bases outside gene matches: 1. This CDR3 comprises 15 residues. DNA of the CDR3: TGTGCCACCAGCAGAGATCTAGCGGGAGAAGAGACCCAGTACTTC. Its translation: CATSRDLAGEETQYF.

V and J are TRBV30 and TRBJ1-2, with TRBD1 identical over 9 bases. This CDR3 has 15 residues. V lost 2 bases to trimming and J lost 4 bases; unmatched junction nucleotides: 8. CDR1 and CDR2 from the germline V gene are GTSNPN and SVGIG (reference sequence). The CDR3: CAWSLTGTGTYGYTF. CDR3 DNA: TGTGCCTGGAGTTTGACCGGGACAGGGACCTATGGCTACACCTTC. Filled out from reference TRBV30 and TRBJ1-2, the complete variable domain reads SQTIHQWPATLVQPVGSPLSLECTVEGTSNPNLYWYRQAAGRGLQLLFYSVGIGQISSEVPQNLSASRPQDRQFILSSKKLLLSDSGFYLCAWSLTGTGTYGYTFGSGTRLTVV.

J is TRBJ2-6 and V is TRBV28; TRBD1 matches at 8 bases. Losses at the gene ends were 2 bases for V and 0 bases for J; bases not matched to a gene: 6. Germline CDR1 and CDR2: MDHEN and SYDVKM. The CDR3 has 18 residues. DNA of the CDR3: TGTGCCAGCAGTTTAGCCGGGACAGGTACCTCTGGGGCCAACGTCCTGACTTTC. It encodes CASSLAGTGTSGANVLTF.